This T cell receptor beta chain was sequenced in a study of blood T cell repertoires in COVID-19. Study background: Material from acute and convalescent COVID-19 was sourced from the United States, Italy and Spain.

The trim removed 4 bases at V and 5 bases at J, leaving 7 bases unmatched. CDR3 length: 15 amino acids. The germline CDR1 and CDR2 sequences are SGHNT and YENEEA. The assay was immunoSEQ multiplex PCR, and TCRdb's table has in-frame clones only and misses some. Altogether around 430,000 clones are present, around 89% being singletons, with the ten largest covering roughly 12%. The J gene is TRBJ2-2, the V gene TRBV11-3, with 7 bases lining up with TRBD1. Sequencing input: peripheral blood. The receptor's source is a woman in her forties or fifties with COVID-19, enrolled during active disease. The CDR3 is CASSSWTGDTGELFF. CDR3 bases: TGTGCCAGCAGCTCTTGGACAGGTGATACCGGGGAGCTGTTTTTT.